The rows below give T cell receptor beta chains drawn from one sample of a study of blood T cell repertoires in COVID-19. The data were produced by immunoSEQ multiplex PCR, yet TCRdb's version contains in-frame clones alone and is incomplete. The sample has 490,000 or so clones; around 89% are singletons. Sequenced input: PBMCs or T cells enriched from blood (not recorded which). The source is a woman aged 40 to 50 who had recovered from COVID-19. Both conserved end residues are part of each CDR3. The D gene is left open where the match is weak. Some rows mark clone size as missing; the rest say once, few, many or name a class of expanded clone.

j_call,clone_size,v_call,d_call,cdr3_aa
TRBJ2-7,NA,TRBV7-9,NA,CASSLGGHLEQYF
TRBJ1-5,NA,TRBV7-9,TRBD1,CASSLNRGSPNQPQHF
TRBJ1-2,NA,TRBV14,TRBD1,CASSPGQGGYGYTF
TRBJ1-4,NA,TRBV2,TRBD1,CASRLQGADEKLFF
TRBJ2-1,NA,TRBV4-1,TRBD2,CASSQDTPSGRFF
TRBJ1-1,NA,TRBV6-2/TRBV6-3,NA,CASSYSGGGHTEAFF
TRBJ2-2,NA,TRBV9,TRBD1,CASSVVGDRPLGTGELFF
TRBJ2-7,once,TRBV6-5,NA,CASRRDAAYEQYF
TRBJ1-1,NA,TRBV2,TRBD1,CASRKDRGMNTEAFF
TRBJ2-2,NA,TRBV28,TRBD1,CASSTRDRGSRELFF
TRBJ1-5,NA,TRBV5-1,NA,CASSLGSGDQPQHF
TRBJ1-2,NA,TRBV4-1,NA,CASSQQTEGYAYGYTF
TRBJ2-6,NA,TRBV3-1/TRBV3-2,NA,CASSQERTWANVLTF
TRBJ2-7,NA,TRBV29-1,NA,CSVGGLDYEQYF
TRBJ2-7,NA,TRBV5-4,TRBD2,CASSRGTSGTSYEQYF
TRBJ2-3,NA,TRBV10-2,NA,CASRRTSTSTDTQYF
TRBJ2-7,NA,TRBV18,NA,CASSPFLAGAGARSYEQYF
TRBJ1-1,NA,TRBV30,TRBD1,CAWDGQGNTEAFF
TRBJ1-1,few,TRBV5-5,NA,CASSKDLNTEAFF
TRBJ2-7,NA,TRBV10-1,NA,CASSEGAASSYEQYF
TRBJ1-1,NA,TRBV6-5,NA,CASSYGAPNTEAFF
TRBJ1-2,NA,TRBV24-1,TRBD1,CAPRGSEGQGKGYTF
TRBJ2-7,NA,TRBV19,TRBD2,CASSIAGGPYEQYF
TRBJ1-3,NA,TRBV2,NA,CASSGQTLAGNTIYF
TRBJ2-7,once,TRBV7-2,TRBD2,CASNFRAGGDYEQYF
TRBJ2-1,NA,TRBV24-1,TRBD2,CATSAVAGAEQFF
TRBJ1-1,NA,TRBV6-2/TRBV6-3,NA,CASSKYTLNTEAFF